This T cell receptor beta chain was found in a study of T cell responses to AZD1222 COVID-19 vaccine. Study observations and caveats: Reports indicate that nearly half of spike-specific TCRs are directed at unmutated variant regions. Spike-specific TCR breadth and depth rose after two AZD1222 doses. White British ancestry dominated among donors, who included more females, and clonal diversity was possibly underestimated.

V was pared by 3 bases and J by 3 bases, with 9 bases between. Germline-derived CDR1 and CDR2 are SQVTM and ANQGSEA. The CDR3 loop spans 12 amino acids. This table comes from immunoSEQ multiplex PCR, and its TCRdb copy is limited to in-frame clones, with some not included. The top ten hold 2% to 2.5% of the sample, which has fewer than 120,000 clones, roughly 92% seen once. Comment on this clone: Its target is unknown.

The sequence was collected from an adult who received the AZD1222 COVID-19 vaccine. The input for sequencing was peripheral blood, taken 28 days after the second AZD1222 dose. The J gene is TRBJ2-7, the V gene TRBV29-1, with D possibly matching TRBD2 (6 bases). CDR3 region: CSVDGGSYEQYF. Written as DNA, the CDR3 is TGCAGCGTTGACGGGGGAAGCTACGAGCAGTACTTC.